The rows below give T cell receptor beta chains drawn from one sample of a study of Ad26.COV2.S vaccination and SARS-CoV-2 variants. Data came from immunoSEQ multiplex PCR; TCRdb stores just in-frame clones and leaves some out. The table shows more than 40,000 clones, with approximately 83% occurring only once. The sequencing here drew on peripheral blood, taken after recovery from COVID-19. The receptors come from a human donor who had recovered from COVID-19. The CDR3 runs from the conserved cysteine through the conserved F or W. The order of the fields is J gene, V gene, clone size, CDR3 protein. Some rows have no size entry. The others give once, few or many, or a class for an expanded clone.

j_gene: TRBJ2-4
v_gene: TRBV19
abundance: once
CDR3aa: CASSMGQQVAKNIQYF

j_gene: TRBJ2-1
v_gene: TRBV11-2
abundance: NA
CDR3aa: CASRLLAGGYNEQFF

j_gene: TRBJ2-7
v_gene: TRBV6-5
abundance: NA
CDR3aa: CASSYSLGRTYEQYF

j_gene: TRBJ2-1
v_gene: TRBV5-1
abundance: NA
CDR3aa: CASSLSQGVNEQFF

j_gene: TRBJ2-3
v_gene: TRBV12-3/TRBV12-4
abundance: NA
CDR3aa: CASSLVRDTQYF

j_gene: TRBJ2-1
v_gene: TRBV3-1/TRBV3-2
abundance: NA
CDR3aa: CASSAMGSEQFF

j_gene: TRBJ2-3
v_gene: TRBV5-1
abundance: NA
CDR3aa: CASSLAQEGTQYF

j_gene: TRBJ1-5
v_gene: TRBV5-5
abundance: NA
CDR3aa: CASSRGHGLDQPQHF

j_gene: TRBJ1-1
v_gene: TRBV10-1
abundance: NA
CDR3aa: CASSESVAPAFF

j_gene: TRBJ1-2
v_gene: TRBV6-5
abundance: NA
CDR3aa: CASSKSEGHGYTF

j_gene: TRBJ1-1
v_gene: TRBV30
abundance: NA
CDR3aa: CAWILGQVNTEAFF

j_gene: TRBJ1-1
v_gene: TRBV6-1
abundance: NA
CDR3aa: CASSEGLSLF

j_gene: TRBJ1-2
v_gene: TRBV5-4
abundance: NA
CDR3aa: CASSSLRDTNYGYTF

j_gene: TRBJ1-4
v_gene: TRBV7-9
abundance: NA
CDR3aa: CASSPPYRFGEKLFF